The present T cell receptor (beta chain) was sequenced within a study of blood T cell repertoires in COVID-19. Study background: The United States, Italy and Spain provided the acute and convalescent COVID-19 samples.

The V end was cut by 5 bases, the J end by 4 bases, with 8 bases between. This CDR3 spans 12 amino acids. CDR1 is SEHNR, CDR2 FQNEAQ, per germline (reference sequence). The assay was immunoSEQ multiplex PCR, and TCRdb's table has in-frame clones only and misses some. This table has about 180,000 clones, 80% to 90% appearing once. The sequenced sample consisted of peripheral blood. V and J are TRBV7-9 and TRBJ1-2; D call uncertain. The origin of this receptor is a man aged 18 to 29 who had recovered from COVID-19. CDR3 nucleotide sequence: TGTGCCAGCAGCACTGACTTCTATGGCTACACCTTC. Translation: CASSTDFYGYTF.